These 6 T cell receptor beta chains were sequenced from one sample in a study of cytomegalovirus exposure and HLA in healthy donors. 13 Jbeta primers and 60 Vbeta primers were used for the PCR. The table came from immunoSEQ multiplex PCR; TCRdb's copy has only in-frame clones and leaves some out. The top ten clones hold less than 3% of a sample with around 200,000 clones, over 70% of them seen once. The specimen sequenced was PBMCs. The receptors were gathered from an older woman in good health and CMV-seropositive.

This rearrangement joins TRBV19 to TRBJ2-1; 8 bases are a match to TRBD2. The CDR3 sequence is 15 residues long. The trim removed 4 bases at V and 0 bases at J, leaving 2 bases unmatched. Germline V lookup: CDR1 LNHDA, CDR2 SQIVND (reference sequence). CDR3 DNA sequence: TGTGCCAGTAGTAGCGGGGGGCACTCCTACAATGAGCAGTTCTTC. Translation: CASSSGGHSYNEQFF.

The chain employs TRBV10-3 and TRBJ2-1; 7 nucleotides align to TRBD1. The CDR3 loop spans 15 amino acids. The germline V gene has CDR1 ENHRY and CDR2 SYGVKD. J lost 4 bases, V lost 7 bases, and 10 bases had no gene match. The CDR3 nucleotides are TGTGCCATCACACAACCCGGGACAGATTACAATGAGCAGTTCTTC. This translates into CAITQPGTDYNEQFF.

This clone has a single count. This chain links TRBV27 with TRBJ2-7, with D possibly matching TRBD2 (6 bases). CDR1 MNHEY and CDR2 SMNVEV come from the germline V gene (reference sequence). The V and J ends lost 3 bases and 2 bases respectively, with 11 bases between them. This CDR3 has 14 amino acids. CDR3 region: CASSFRDSTYEQYF. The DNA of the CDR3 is TGTGCCAGCAGTTTCCGGGACTCTACCTACGAGCAGTACTTC.

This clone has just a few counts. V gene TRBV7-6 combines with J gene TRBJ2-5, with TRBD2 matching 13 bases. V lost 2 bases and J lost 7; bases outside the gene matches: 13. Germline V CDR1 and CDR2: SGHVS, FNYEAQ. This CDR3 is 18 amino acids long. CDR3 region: CASSLRTSGGSGGGTQYF. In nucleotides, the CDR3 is TGTGCCAGCAGCTTACGGACTAGCGGGGGTTCCGGAGGAGGGACCCAGTACTTC.

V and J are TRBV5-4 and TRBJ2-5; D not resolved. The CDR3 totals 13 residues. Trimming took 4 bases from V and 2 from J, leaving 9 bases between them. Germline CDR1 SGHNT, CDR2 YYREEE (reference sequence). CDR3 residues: CASSVTEQETQYF. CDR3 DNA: TGTGCCAGCAGCGTTACAGAACAAGAGACCCAGTACTTC.

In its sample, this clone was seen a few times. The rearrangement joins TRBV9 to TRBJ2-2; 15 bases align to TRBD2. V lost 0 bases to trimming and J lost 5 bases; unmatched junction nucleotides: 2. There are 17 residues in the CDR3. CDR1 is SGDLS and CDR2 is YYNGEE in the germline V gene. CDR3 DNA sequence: TGTGCCAGCAGCGTAGCCGGGACTAGCGGGGGGACCGGGGAGCTGTTTTTT. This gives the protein CASSVAGTSGGTGELFF.